This T cell receptor (beta chain) came from a study of metastatic and nonmetastatic thyroid tumors. At the level of the study: Samples came from malignant and benign thyroid patients, and repertoires were compared across blood and tumor or nodule tissue.

The ends were cut back, 3 bases at V and 7 bases at J, with 13 bases in the middle. The germline V gene encodes CDR1 SGHTA and CDR2 FQGNSA. The CDR3 is 14 residues long. Findings and caveats of the study: Significantly greater TCR beta diversity was reportedly found in malignant thyroid tumors than in benign nodules (in blood and tumor).

This clone is medium-sized within its sample. No antigen is known for it. Patients underwent thyroid surgery, and none had received any treatment before it. Original handling: A distant-metastasis classifier for papillary thyroid cancer was built using CDR3 differences across clinicopathological groups. TCRdb ran MiXCR on the PCR reads. TCRdb's processing, not the authors' own work, is the source of the V and J calls. The sample has around 17,000 clones; around 23% are singletons. The receptor comes from a female donor with papillary thyroid cancer or a benign thyroid nodule (not recorded which). Some clones in this sample may be carry-over from other donors' samples. The sequencing sample was made of adjacent normal tissue. The chain couples TRBV7-2 to TRBJ2-1; no firm D call. The CDR3 DNA is TGTGCCAGCAGCTTCGTAGGCCCCGGGAATGAGCAGTTCTTC. The encoded protein is CASSFVGPGNEQFF.